The 13 T cell receptor beta chains presented below share a single source sample, sequenced in a study of early T cells in non-severe SARS-CoV-2 infection (dated by TCRdb to the early 2020s). Receptor libraries were prepared by 5' RACE. These reads were obtained on a NextSeq 500. In-frame beta chains were kept once TCRdb had trimmed the public reads at Q25 with fastp and called clones with MiXCR. Identical CDR3 proteins give one entry, which carries the most common genes and DNA. For this sample the table gives around 55,000 distinct CDR3 sequences, of which about 15% were detected only once. The leading ten clones occupy approximately 11% of the sample. The source material was whole blood, sampled at baseline. The receptors derive from an adult who was a healthcare worker with PCR-confirmed SARS-CoV-2 infection or an uninfected control (not recorded which).

This clonotype was observed many times. The V and J genes are TRBV12-3 or TRBV12-4 and TRBJ2-7; the match to TRBD2 covers 8 bases. This CDR3 is built from 14 residues. The J segment lost 5 bases and the V segment lost 8 bases, leaving 11 bases of the junction unmatched. CDR3 residues: CASSPEAGVNEQYF. The CDR3 region has the DNA TGTGCCAGCTCCCCGGAAGCGGGAGTGAACGAGCAGTACTTC.

The chain has TRBV3-1 and TRBJ2-7; 7 nucleotides line up with TRBD1. This CDR3 contains 13 residues. Unmatched junction bases numbered 2, after V lost 4 bases and J lost 2 bases. Germline V gene sequence: CDR1 LGHDT, CDR2 YNNKEL (reference sequence). CDR3: CASSPGQTYEQYF. CDR3 bases: TGTGCCAGCAGCCCGGGACAGACCTACGAGCAGTACTTC.

In its sample, this clonotype was seen many times. The chain carries TRBV20-1 and TRBJ1-1; no reliable D call. This CDR3 contains 14 residues. Trimming pared 2 bases from V and 5 bases from J, leaving 15 bases between. Germline CDR1 reads DFQATT; CDR2 reads SNEGSKA (reference sequence). CDR3 in amino acids: CSARNSNGDTEAFF. The CDR3 coding sequence is TGCAGTGCTAGAAACTCTAATGGGGATACTGAAGCTTTCTTT.

This sequence joins TRBV4-1 and TRBJ1-4; D not certain. The CDR3 contains 15 residues. Trimming cost V 3 bases and J 0 bases, with 8 bases left between them. Germline CDR1 and CDR2: MGHRA and YSYEKL. Here the CDR3 DNA reads TGCGCCAGCAGCCACGGGGTGACAACTAATGAAAAACTGTTTTTT. Amino acids: CASSHGVTTNEKLFF.

This clonotype was observed at least ten times. The chain couples TRBV6-5 to TRBJ1-5; D ambiguous. This CDR3 comprises 12 residues. Germline CDR1 reads MNHEY; CDR2 reads SVGAGI. V was cut by 8 bases and J by 3 bases, with 8 bases left in between. The CDR3 DNA sequence: TGTGCCAGCTCAACCACCAATCAGCCCCAGCATTTT. Its translation is CASSTTNQPQHF.

This clonotype turned up a few times. This sequence joins TRBV7-8 and TRBJ2-3; tentatively, D is TRBD1 or TRBD2 (5 bases each). This CDR3 has 14 residues. Trimming took 6 bases from V and 4 from J, leaving 14 bases between them. CDR1 and CDR2 from the germline V gene are SGHVS and FQNEAQ. The CDR3 is CASRVGRVPDTQYF. CDR3 sequence (DNA): TGTGCCAGCAGGGTGGGGCGGGTCCCAGATACGCAGTATTTT.

This clonotype was counted a few times. The J gene is TRBJ1-3, the V gene TRBV7-2, with a weak D call TRBD1 (6 bases). CDR3 length: 16 residues. Germline CDR1 is SGHTA and CDR2 is FQGNSA. V was clipped by 5 bases and J by 3 bases, with 17 bases between them. CDR3 amino acids: CASSPQTGSFGNTIYF. The CDR3 region has the DNA TGTGCCAGCAGCCCGCAGACAGGTTCCTTTGGAAACACCATATATTTT. Using reference TRBV7-2 and TRBJ1-3 for the parts outside the CDR3, the full variable domain is GAGVSQSPSNKVTEKGKDVELRCDPISGHTALYWYRQSLGQGLEFLIYFQGNSAPDKSGLPSDRFSAERTGGSVSTLTIQRTQQEDSAVYLCASSPQTGSFGNTIYFGEGSWLTVV.

This clonotype was found a few times. The chain has TRBV9 and TRBJ2-3; D possibly corresponds to TRBD2 (6 bases). The germline V and J ends were trimmed by 3 bases and 4 bases, with 15 bases remaining between them. CDR3 length equals 15 residues. Germline assignment: CDR1 SGDLS and CDR2 YYNGEE. As DNA, the CDR3 is TGTGCCAGCAGCGCCGACTGGACTACAGCAGATACGCAGTATTTT. Its translation is CASSADWTTADTQYF.

This clonotype appeared a few times. V usage is TRBV4-2 and J usage is TRBJ1-3; D perhaps matches TRBD1 (6 bases). This CDR3 is built from 16 residues. V gave up 1 base and J gave up 4 bases, with 14 bases separating them. Germline loops: CDR1 LGHNA, CDR2 YNFKEQ. Here the CDR3 reads CASSQGAGQGGNTIYF. CDR3 nucleotide sequence: TGTGCCAGCAGCCAAGGGGCTGGGCAGGGGGGAAACACCATATATTTT.

Comments on this clonotype: A much larger clone differs from this one at a single base, so this may be a read error. In DNA, the CDR3 is TGTGCCAGCAGCGTATTGGGAGGGGAGAACACTGAAGCTTTCTTT. It is translated as CASSVLGGENTEAFF. The chain is built from TRBV9 and TRBJ1-1, with D maybe TRBD1 (5 bases). The V end lost 1 base, the J end lost 1 base, and 11 bases lay between the germline ends. The CDR3 length is 15 residues. Germline CDR1 is SGDLS and CDR2 is YYNGEE.

This clonotype was seen only a few times. The chain links TRBV2 to TRBJ1-1, with no clear D. Trimming shortened V by 8 bases and J by 0 bases, and 10 bases separated the two germline ends. The germline gives CDR1 SNHLY, CDR2 FYNNEI. The CDR3 extends over 13 amino acids. The CDR3 DNA follows: TGTGCCAGCGGTAGGGCAATGAACACTGAAGCTTTCTTT. This sequence encodes CASGRAMNTEAFF.

This clonotype has a count of ten or more. The chain links TRBV5-4 to TRBJ2-3; 9 nucleotides match TRBD2. CDR3 size: 16 residues. Germline V gives CDR1 SGHNT, CDR2 YYREEE (reference sequence). The ends lost 0 bases at V and 0 bases at J; junction bases unmatched: 2. The CDR3 sequence is CASSLATSGSTDTQYF. DNA for the CDR3: TGTGCCAGCAGCTTGGCAACTAGCGGGAGCACAGATACGCAGTATTTT.

This clonotype appeared once. The chain is built from TRBV9 and TRBJ2-7; 9 positions agree with TRBD2. CDR3 length equals 15 residues. CDR1 and CDR2 from the germline V gene are SGDLS and YYNGEE. Trimming at V came to 3 bases and at J to 2 bases, leaving 6 bases not matched to a gene. Here the CDR3 DNA reads TGTGCCAGCAGCGCCGGACTAGCGTCCCCCTACGAGCAGTACTTC. The encoded protein is CASSAGLASPYEQYF. Using reference TRBV9 and TRBJ2-7 for the parts outside the CDR3, the full variable domain is DSGVTQTPKHLITATGQRVTLRCSPRSGDLSVYWYQQSLDQGLQFLIQYYNGEERAKGNILERFSAQQFPDLHSELNLSSLELGDSALYFCASSAGLASPYEQYFGPGTRLTVT.